Sequencing of this TCR beta chain was carried out in a study of cytomegalovirus exposure and HLA in healthy donors. The V end lost 3 bases, the J end lost 8 bases, and 4 bases lay between the germline ends. The CDR3 covers 9 residues. Germline values: CDR1 SQVTM, CDR2 ANQGSEA. PCR used 60 Vbeta primers and 13 Jbeta primers. Sequencing used immunoSEQ multiplex PCR; TCRdb keeps in-frame clones, though not all of them. The data contain approximately 27,000 clones, roughly 60% of them singletons. Donors had nominal health at sampling but likely had unrecorded immune exposures. Note on this clone: The antigen remains undetermined.

Study-wide findings and caveats: Differences between HLA loci emerged in a later analysis of TCR association rates, with DRB1 most and HLA-C fewest. Further analysis, carried out later, found HLA-associated TCR beta chains more clonally expanded than equally common other chains.

The sequence came from a male donor in good health and CMV-seropositive. V usage is TRBV29-1 and J usage is TRBJ1-2; D not resolved. Sequenced sample: PBMCs. The CDR3 nucleotides read TGCAGCGTTGACGAGGGCTACACCTTC. Its translation: CSVDEGYTF.